This T cell receptor (beta chain) emerged from a study of shared clonotypes between healthy human individuals (TCRdb year 2020). With regard to the full study: The cohort included a few men and a couple of women between 18 and 49 years of age. Per donor, three plates each were used for CD4 naive and CD4 memory, two for CD8 naive, and one for CD8 memory. To estimate repertoire size and how much clonotypes are shared between individuals, the study performed deep sequencing of blood TCR repertoires from a handful of healthy adults. To increase sequencing depth and limit assay-specific biases, TCR repertoire library preparation and sequencing were carried out by different laboratories using diverse techniques. Leukapheresis yielded between about 0.85 and 10 billion PBMCs per donor.

For this clone: Its antigen remains unidentified. Nothing much larger sits one base from this clone, and base qualities are not available. This same CDR3 is encoded by further DNA sequences in the sample.

Overall study results and their limits: Rarefaction of sorted-subset datasets indicated incomplete sequencing despite the large sequencing depth. Pairwise subsampling indicated that sequencing depth was expected to affect the degree of clonotype sharing among donors. Sharing across four donors was observed for about 5% of naive CD4, less than 4% of naive CD8, 2.3% of memory CD4, and around 0.4% of memory CD8 clonotypes. Because the study included a small number of donors, the genetic and exposure-history diversity represented was limited. Larger estimated clonotype richness was generally found for naive subsets than for memory subsets. Only blood was sampled, and tissue TCR repertoires likely differ from those in blood. Higher generation probabilities were observed for clonotypes shared by all four sorted-subset donors than for non-shared clonotypes.

For the CD8 naive samples, CD45RO-negative cells were positively selected for CCR7, yielding a CD45RA+CCR7+ population from which TemRA cells were excluded. The donors were healthy, HIV-negative adults with no recently reported acute infections or vaccinations. Only Caucasian adults living in Nashville, Tennessee, USA were represented among the donors. Blood was obtained by leukapheresis, after which PBMCs were separated by Ficoll-Histopaque density gradient centrifugation and cryopreserved in liquid nitrogen vapor phase. Analytical flow cytometry was used to check the purity and quantity of each magnetically sorted T cell population. Genomic DNA was isolated from each sorted fraction and quantified by UV absorbance on a Nanodrop 2000c. The CDR3 runs 13 residues from the cysteine to the phenylalanine. The retained sequence is limited to the CDR3, 39 bases, with the frame set at the first base. Taken from the germline V gene, the CDR1 and CDR2 loops are SNHLY and FYNNEI. V is pared back by 6 bases and J by 7 bases, with 13 bases lying between the germline termini.

Using the deep immunoSEQ assay, TCR CDR3 regions were amplified from genomic DNA by multiplex PCR. Extracted genomic DNA from each cell subset was spread evenly across all wells of several immunoSEQ 96-well plates, with each plate serving as a replicate. For sorted subsets, approximately 210 ng of genomic DNA, equivalent to 25,000 to 35,000 T cell genomes, went into each replicate PCR. Purified libraries were measured with a Qubit 3.0 fluorometer, size-checked on a Bioanalyzer 2100, and measured again with the KAPA Library Quantification kit. A separate single-read 150-cycle Illumina NextSeq 550 flow cell was used to sequence each immunoSEQ 96-well plate. Concerning the study's data processing: Because the immunoSEQ output held only junctional sequences and lacked quality scores, the filtering could not match the filtering applied to full-length reads. To assign V/J genes and CDR3, sequences were annotated using PyIR, a Python wrapper for IgBLAST v1.9, with IMGT germline references. Reads were removed for weak V/J assignments (E-value above 1e-6), missing CDR3, stop codons, out-of-frame junctions, or ambiguous translated residues. V3J clonotypes were defined as sequences sharing the same inferred V gene, J gene, and CDR3 amino acid sequence. Percentage overlap between repertoires was computed as shared unique clonotypes divided by the size of the smaller repertoire. Three approaches were used to assess repertoire richness: RTK rarefaction, the Chao1 estimator, and Recon v2.1 estimates of unobserved clonotypes. Generation probabilities were computed with OLGA for all TCRbeta clonotypes obtained by the gDNA method from several donors. As stored in TCRdb, this immuneACCESS dataset retains in-frame rearrangements with V and J assigned. A fraction of the clones does not appear; measured against another copy, unresolved V genes explain less than half of the discrepancy, and the remainder lacks a known reason. V and J calls and clone size are copied from that table; D and trimming were computed from the DNA. In this sample the table shows millions of clones, roughly 91% of which occur a single time. The ten most abundant clones make up around 1.7% of the sample.

The clonotype originates from a man aged 18 to 29 in good health. Some clones in this sample may be carry-over from other donors' samples. The sample taken for sequencing was naive CD8+ T cells from PBMCs. The cell subset or site label on this specimen signifies: CD45RA+CCR7+. This chain is built from TRBV2 and TRBJ2-1, with TRBD1 as a weak D call on 5 bases. This receptor carries the CDR3 CASSQGARNEQFF. The DNA is TGTGCCAGCAGCCAAGGGGCTAGGAATGAGCAGTTCTTC.